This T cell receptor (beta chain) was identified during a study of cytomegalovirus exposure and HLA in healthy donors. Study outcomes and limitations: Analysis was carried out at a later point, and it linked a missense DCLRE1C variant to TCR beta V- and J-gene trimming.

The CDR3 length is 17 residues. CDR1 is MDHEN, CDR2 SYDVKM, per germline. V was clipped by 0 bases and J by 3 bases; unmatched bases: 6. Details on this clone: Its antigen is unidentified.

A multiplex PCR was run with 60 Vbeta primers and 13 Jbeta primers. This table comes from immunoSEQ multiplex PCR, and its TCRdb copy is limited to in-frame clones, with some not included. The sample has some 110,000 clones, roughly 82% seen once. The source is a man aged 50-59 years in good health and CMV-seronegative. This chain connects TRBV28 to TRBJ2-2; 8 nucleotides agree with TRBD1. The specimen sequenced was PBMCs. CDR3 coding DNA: TGTGCCAGCAGTTTATGGGGAGGACAGGGAGACACCGGGGAGCTGTTTTTT. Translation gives CASSLWGGQGDTGELFF. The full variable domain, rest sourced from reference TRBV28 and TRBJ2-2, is DVKVTQSSRYLVKRTGEKVFLECVQDMDHENMFWYRQDPGLGLRLIYFSYDVKMKEKGDIPEGYSVSREKKERFSLILESASTNQTSMYLCASSLWGGQGDTGELFFGEGSRLTVL.